What follows are 16 T cell receptor beta chains derived from one specimen sequenced in a study of vaccination and CD4 T cells after COVID-19. Once obtained from cultured CD4+ T cells, the DNA was sequenced using the Oncomine TCR Beta short-read assay. From the PCR reads, TCRdb called clonotypes with MiXCR, one entry per CDR3 protein. This sample has around 21,000 distinct CDR3 sequences, with less than 65% found just once. As for treatment: approximately nine-day PBMC culture with coronavirus spike peptide pools or control peptides (ViraFEST assay). Antigen specificity for these receptors is unknown. Sequencing used CD4+ T cells from blood, cultured in vitro, obtained after SARS-CoV-2 vaccination. The receptors here all came from a human donor who had recovered from COVID-19.

The rearrangement joins TRBV27 to TRBJ1-5; a possible D gene is TRBD1 (5 bases). CDR3 length: 14 amino acids. Germline V gene lookup returns CDR1 MNHEY and CDR2 SMNVEV (reference sequence). Trimming removed 3 bases at V and 4 bases at J, with 10 bases between. The CDR3 spells CASSLREGNQPQHF. The CDR3, as DNA: TGTGCCAGCAGTTTGAGGGAGGGGAATCAGCCCCAGCATTTT.

There are a few counts of this clonotype. The DNA for the CDR3 is TGTGCCAGCAGTACCAGGGGTAACACTGAAGCTTTCTTT. This gives the protein CASSTRGNTEAFF. This rearrangement joins TRBV27 to TRBJ1-1, with D possibly TRBD1 on 6 matching bases. CDR1 is MNHEY and CDR2 is SMNVEV in the germline V gene (reference sequence). V lost 5 bases to trimming and J lost 2 bases, with 9 bases between them. The CDR3 extends over 13 amino acids.

This clonotype was seen more than once but under ten times. The chain recombines TRBV6-2 or TRBV6-3 with TRBJ2-5; D may correspond to TRBD1 or TRBD2 (6 bases each). The CDR3 has 17 residues. Germline lookup yields CDR1 MNHEY and CDR2 SVGEGT. V was shortened by 4 bases and J by 0 bases, with 18 bases between the two germline ends. CDR3 sequence reads: CASSSPRDNPYQETQYF. The CDR3 region has the DNA TGTGCCAGCAGTTCCCCGCGGGACAACCCGTACCAAGAGACCCAGTACTTC.

The V call is TRBV18, the J call TRBJ2-7, with TRBD2 matching over 10 bases. The CDR3 has 15 residues. Germline loops: CDR1 KGHSH, CDR2 LQKENI. J gave up 3 bases and V 4 bases, and 6 bases lay outside the gene matches. In DNA, the CDR3 is TGTGCCAGCTCACTCAAGCGGGGGGGGAGCTACGAGCAGTACTTC. Translated, it gives CASSLKRGGSYEQYF.

The chain recombines TRBV20-1 with TRBJ1-1, with D perhaps matching TRBD1 (5 bases). Germline V gene lookup returns CDR1 DFQATT and CDR2 SNEGSKA (reference sequence). The CDR3 has 12 residues. The CDR3 nucleotides are TGCAGCCTGCGGCAGGGAAGCACTGAAGCTTTCTTT. It translates to CSLRQGSTEAFF.

The chain uses TRBV20-1 and TRBJ1-2; 7 bases fit TRBD1. Germline V gene lookup returns CDR1 DFQATT and CDR2 SNEGSKA (reference sequence). The trim removed 6 bases at V and 2 bases at J, leaving 9 bases unmatched. There are 14 residues in the CDR3. The CDR3 DNA is TGCAGTGCGGAAGACAGGGCTGGAAACTATGGCTACACCTTC. Translation: CSAEDRAGNYGYTF.

This rearrangement joins TRBV27 to TRBJ1-5; D is possibly TRBD1 (5 bases). The V gene's germline CDR1 is MNHEY and CDR2 SMNVEV (reference sequence). Trimming removed 2 bases from V and 0 bases from J, with 5 bases in between. The CDR3 contains 14 residues. The CDR3 sequence: CASSLQGSNQPQHF. CDR3 nucleotides: TGTGCCAGCAGTTTACAGGGTAGCAATCAGCCCCAGCATTTT.

This clonotype has just one count. The rearrangement uses TRBV5-4 and TRBJ1-2; no reliable D call. V lost 4 bases and J 4 bases, leaving 11 bases between the germline ends. CDR3 length: 13 amino acids. Germline CDR1 and CDR2: SGHNT and YYREEE (reference sequence). CDR3 region: CASSPAVSYGYTF. The CDR3 region has the DNA TGTGCCAGCAGCCCTGCAGTTTCCTATGGCTACACCTTC.

This sequence joins TRBV7-3 and TRBJ2-1, with a tentative D call TRBD2 (6 bases). The CDR3 is 15 residues long. CDR1 is SGHTA, CDR2 FQGTGA, per germline. Trimming took off 3 bases at V and 6 bases at J, with 15 bases between the two ends. CDR3 nucleotides: TGTGCCAGCAGCTTCGGGACCTCGGGGGTCAATGAGCAGTTCTTC. It is translated as CASSFGTSGVNEQFF. Using reference TRBV7-3 and TRBJ2-1 for the parts outside the CDR3, the full variable domain is GAGVSQTPSNKVTEKGKYVELRCDPISGHTALYWYRQSLGQGPEFLIYFQGTGAADDSGLPNDRFFAVRPEGSVSTLKIQRTERGDSAVYLCASSFGTSGVNEQFFGPGTRLTVL.

This clonotype was observed a few times. The J gene is TRBJ1-1, the V gene TRBV6-1, with D uncertain. The CDR3 covers 13 residues. The ends were cut back, 3 bases at V and 8 bases at J, with 13 bases in the middle. From germline, CDR1 is MNHNS and CDR2 SASEGT. The CDR3 loop is CASSDLRVFEAFF. The CDR3 DNA sequence: TGTGCCAGCAGTGACCTCCGAGTATTCGAAGCTTTCTTT.

This chain links TRBV20-1 with TRBJ2-7, with 12 bases fitting TRBD2. The CDR3 runs 14 residues. CDR1 DFQATT and CDR2 SNEGSKA come from the germline V gene (reference sequence). Trimming at V came to 7 bases and at J to 2 bases, leaving 6 bases not matched to a gene. CDR3 DNA sequence: TGCAGTGTACCCACTAGCGGGGGGCCCTACGAGCAGTACTTC. The encoded protein is CSVPTSGGPYEQYF.

This chain uses TRBV19 with TRBJ1-5, with D maybe TRBD1 (6 bases). The CDR3 spans 14 residues. With 4 bases removed from V and 4 bases from J, the gap between germline ends came to 11 bases. Germline CDR1 LNHDA, CDR2 SQIVND (reference sequence). The CDR3 DNA reads as TGTGCCAGTAGTACCTTGGGGGCAAATCAGCCCCAGCATTTT. Translated, it gives CASSTLGANQPQHF.

This clonotype was seen a handful of times. CDR3 coding DNA: TGTGCCTGGTCTCCGGGACTAGCGGTAATCCAAGAGACCCAGTACTTC. Translated: CAWSPGLAVIQETQYF. The rearrangement joins TRBV30 to TRBJ2-5; TRBD2 aligns across 11 bases. The CDR3 totals 16 residues. CDR1 and CDR2 (germline): GTSNPN, SVGIG (reference sequence). The J segment lost 1 base and the V segment lost 5 bases, leaving 9 bases of the junction unmatched. Complete variable domain (other parts from reference TRBV30 and TRBJ2-5): SQTIHQWPATLVQPVGSPLSLECTVEGTSNPNLYWYRQAAGRGLQLLFYSVGIGQISSEVPQNLSASRPQDRQFILSSKKLLLSDSGFYLCAWSPGLAVIQETQYFGPGTRLLVL.

V is TRBV20-1 and J is TRBJ1-6; no firm D call. The V end was cut by 2 bases, the J end by 6 bases, with 14 bases between. The germline CDR1 and CDR2 sequences are DFQATT and SNEGSKA (reference sequence). CDR3 length: 15 residues. CDR3 bases: TGCAGTGCTAGATCCCACACGGGGAGTAATTCACCCCTCCACTTT. This sequence encodes CSARSHTGSNSPLHF.

This clonotype was counted only a few times. This chain uses TRBV20-1 with TRBJ1-1, with a weak D call TRBD1 (6 bases). The V end lost 2 bases, the J end lost 0 bases, and 13 bases lay between the germline ends. Germline CDR1 is DFQATT and CDR2 is SNEGSKA (reference sequence). The CDR3 is 15 residues long. The CDR3 DNA reads as TGCAGTGCTAGAAAGACAGGTTCTTTGAACACTGAAGCTTTCTTT. Protein sequence: CSARKTGSLNTEAFF.

The V call is TRBV20-1, the J call TRBJ1-1; 7 nucleotides line up with TRBD1. Germline lookup yields CDR1 DFQATT and CDR2 SNEGSKA (reference sequence). After removal of 6 bases from V and 7 bases from J, the junction contained 17 bases not matched to a gene. This CDR3 spans 15 amino acids. The CDR3 DNA reads as TGCAGTGCCAGGGGGGGGGGAGAAAAAGGGGGTGAAGCTTTCTTT. Translating gives CSARGGGEKGGEAFF.